This T cell receptor beta chain came from a study of a mutant IDH1 vaccine in newly diagnosed glioma (dated by TCRdb to about 2021). About the study as a whole: Patients received eight vaccinations in weeks 1, 3, 5, 7, 11, 15, 19 and 23, corresponding to visits V03 through V10. In the chemotherapy-containing groups, vaccination started alongside temozolomide cycles, whereas in patients who had radiotherapy alone it started 4-6 weeks after radiotherapy. Before enrollment, most patients had been given radiochemotherapy with temozolomide as standard therapy, while the rest had received either radiotherapy alone or temozolomide alone. Peripheral blood was collected at six visits: V03 (baseline), V05, V07, V10, V12 and V13. The roughly 30 treated patients were approximately 62% male and approximately 40% female, with a mean age of about 43 years. For exploratory analyses, about two dozen treated patients had longitudinal TCRB deep sequencing done wherever samples were available. Here is what the overall study found, with its caveats: PBMC samples for TCRB deep sequencing were selected based on availability. Pseudoprogression seemed to be unrelated to changes in the top peripheral T cell clonotypes found by TCRB sequencing. Vaccine-induced immune responses across multiple MHC alleles were detected in over 80% of patients. The authors noted that analyses of patient blood samples could not be reproduced because of sample limitations.

The time point label, as the study defines it: week 11, during vaccination. A 20-mer mutant IDH1 peptide at 300 micrograms in Montanide made up each vaccine dose, which was injected subcutaneously together with topical imiquimod. The donors had newly diagnosed IDH1-mutant astrocytomas of WHO grade 3 or 4 that showed loss of nuclear ATRX. The samples were drawn from NOA16, a multicentre, single-arm, open-label phase I trial in Germany that tested a mutant IDH1 peptide vaccine in humans for the first time. The DNeasy Blood and Tissue Kit was used to extract genomic DNA from EDTA blood for TCRB sequencing. CDR1 and CDR2 are drawn from the germline V gene: MGHDK, SYGVNS. V loses 4 bases, J loses 11 bases, and the germline ends lie 23 bases apart. There are 15 amino acids in the CDR3, from cysteine to phenylalanine inclusive. Just the 45-base CDR3 DNA is kept, in frame starting at base 1. For this clone: Its specific antigen is unknown. Per-base quality was not reported, and no clone a single base away is much larger than it.

Libraries were built with the immunoSEQ multiplex PCR assay. Following the manufacturer's protocol, the hsTCRB Kit was used to amplify rearranged TCR beta chain sequences. Sequencing of TCRB libraries was carried out on an Illumina MiSeq. The authors processed their data as follows. The kit vendor's proprietary platform handled demultiplexing, trimming and gene mapping. TCRdb mirrors the immuneACCESS table, restricted to in-frame sequences. Some clones are absent from its copies; in checked studies, under half trace to an unresolved V gene, and the reason for the others is unknown. V and J calls and clone size are given by that table; D and trimming were obtained from the DNA. In this sample the table shows some 130,000 clones, around 77% of which occur a single time. The ten most abundant clones make up 5.5% of the sample.

Rearrangement joined TRBV25-1 to TRBJ2-5; confidence is insufficient to name the D gene. This clonotype was obtained from a man between 35 and 55 years old with glioma. Source: PBMCs, taken from a glioma patient whose treatment included an IDH1 peptide vaccine. The CDR3 is CASSAPWGSRNEQYF. The DNA sequence is given as TGTGCCAGCAGTGCCCCTTGGGGATCCCGCAATGAGCAGTACTTC.